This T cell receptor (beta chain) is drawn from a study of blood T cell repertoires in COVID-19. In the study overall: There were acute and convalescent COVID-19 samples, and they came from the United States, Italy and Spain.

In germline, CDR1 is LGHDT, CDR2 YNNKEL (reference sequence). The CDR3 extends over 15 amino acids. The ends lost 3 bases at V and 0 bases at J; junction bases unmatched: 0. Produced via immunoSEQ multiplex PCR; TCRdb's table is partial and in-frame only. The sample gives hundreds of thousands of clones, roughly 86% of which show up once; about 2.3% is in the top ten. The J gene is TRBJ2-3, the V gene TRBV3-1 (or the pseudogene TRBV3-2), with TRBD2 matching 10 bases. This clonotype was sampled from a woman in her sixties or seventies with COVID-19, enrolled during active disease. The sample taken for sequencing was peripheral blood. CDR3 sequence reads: CASSHSGGSTDTQYF. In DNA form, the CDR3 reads TGTGCCAGCAGCCATAGCGGGGGGAGCACAGATACGCAGTATTTT.